The 11 T cell receptor beta chains listed next were all sequenced from one sample in a study of vaccination effects on CD4 cells after COVID-19. It was after nine to ten days of culture that CD4+ T cells were isolated. Participants received two doses of either the BNT162b2 or mRNA-1273 vaccine. Some clones are missing from TCRdb's copy, which holds only in-frame ones; the method was immunoSEQ multiplex PCR. The top ten hold about 15% of the sample, which has approximately 30,000 clones, around 74% seen once. These receptors' targets are unknown. The sequenced sample was CD4+ T cells from PBMCs cultured without peptide, obtained after COVID-19 vaccination. These receptors were obtained from a human donor who received a COVID-19 vaccine.

The CDR3 sequence: CAIGQGKITDTQYF. The CDR3 bases are TGTGCCATCGGTCAGGGGAAAATCACAGATACGCAGTATTTT. This chain links TRBV28 with TRBJ2-3, with D maybe TRBD1 (6 bases). V lost 10 bases and J lost 2, with 16 bases in between. CDR3 length equals 14 residues. The germline V gene encodes CDR1 MDHEN and CDR2 SYDVKM.

This clone is labeled medium-sized. This chain connects TRBV2 to TRBJ1-5, with D possibly matching TRBD1 (6 bases). The germline V and J ends were trimmed by 6 bases and 1 base, with 13 bases remaining between them. This CDR3 region has 15 residues. CDR1 and CDR2 from the germline V gene are SNHLY and FYNNEI. DNA for the CDR3: TGTGCCAGCAGGAACAGGGCTTCGAGCAATCAGCCCCAGCATTTT. Its translation is CASRNRASSNQPQHF.

The chain uses TRBV30 and TRBJ1-5, with 9 bases that match TRBD1. The CDR3 runs 18 residues. Germline CDR1 reads GTSNPN; CDR2 reads SVGIG (reference sequence). V lost 3 bases and J lost 0; bases outside the gene matches: 12. Here the CDR3 reads CAWSRGTGSLYSNQPQHF. CDR3 nucleotide sequence: TGTGCCTGGAGCAGGGGGACAGGGAGCCTTTATAGCAATCAGCCCCAGCATTTT. The full variable domain, its missing parts supplied by reference TRBV30 and TRBJ1-5, is SQTIHQWPATLVQPVGSPLSLECTVEGTSNPNLYWYRQAAGRGLQLLFYSVGIGQISSEVPQNLSASRPQDRQFILSSKKLLLSDSGFYLCAWSRGTGSLYSNQPQHFGDGTRLSIL.

This CDR3 is CASSLLLSSAGELFF. CDR3 nucleotide sequence: TGTGCCAGTAGTCTCCTCCTCTCTAGTGCTGGGGAGCTGTTTTTT. The chain is built from TRBV19 and TRBJ2-2; D remains unclear. The germline CDR1 and CDR2 sequences are LNHDA and SQIVND (reference sequence). CDR3 size: 15 residues. The V gene lost 5 bases and the J gene lost 8 bases, with 18 bases spanning the gap.

V gene TRBV20-1 combines with J gene TRBJ2-7; maybe TRBD2 (5 bases). Trimming cost V 3 bases and J 3 bases, with 6 bases left between them. The CDR3 is 11 amino acids. Germline V gene data show CDR1 as DFQATT and CDR2 as SNEGSKA (reference sequence). In DNA, the CDR3 is TGCAGTGCTAGCCGGGGCTACGAGCAGTACTTC. Protein product: CSASRGYEQYF.

The chain joins TRBV2 to TRBJ1-3; D possibly corresponds to TRBD1 (5 bases). V was shortened by 10 bases and J by 2 bases, with 12 bases between the two germline ends. Germline CDR1 is SNHLY and CDR2 is FYNNEI. There are 13 residues in the CDR3. The CDR3 region has the DNA TGTGCCACCCTTCGGGGGACTGGAAACACCATATATTTT. This sequence encodes CATLRGTGNTIYF.

On this clone: An end of the junction does not agree with germline; a read error may underlie this. The chain employs TRBV7-9 and TRBJ1-6, with TRBD1 matching 11 bases. The CDR3 has 15 residues. Per germline, CDR1 SEHNR and CDR2 FQNEAQ (reference sequence). The CDR3 is CASSLGGQGASTLHF. DNA for the CDR3: TGTGCCAGCAGCTTAGGCGGACAGGGGGCTTCAACCCTCCACTTT.

This chain connects TRBV24-1 to TRBJ2-1; 7 bases are a match to TRBD1. J lost 3 bases, V lost 4 bases, and 8 bases had no gene match. This CDR3 has 16 residues. The germline V gene has CDR1 KGHDR and CDR2 SFDVKD. Written as DNA, the CDR3 is TGTGCCACCAGTGACCCCACCGGGACAGACTACAATGAGCAGTTCTTC. Residues: CATSDPTGTDYNEQFF.

The CDR3 coding sequence is TGTGCCTGGAGTGTAAAAGGGCAAGCCTCTGGAAACACCATATATTTT. Its translation is CAWSVKGQASGNTIYF. The rearrangement links TRBV30 to TRBJ1-3; D is unclear. CDR1 is GTSNPN, CDR2 SVGIG, per germline (reference sequence). This CDR3 spans 16 amino acids. V gave up 0 bases and J gave up 0 bases, with 12 bases separating them.

V usage is TRBV14 and J usage is TRBJ2-7, with 12 bases matching TRBD2. V lost 3 bases and J lost 5; bases outside the gene matches: 5. Germline CDR1 SGHDN, CDR2 FVKESK. The CDR3 is made up of 15 amino acids. The chain's CDR3 is CASSQRTSGDHEQYF. CDR3 bases: TGTGCCAGCAGCCAGCGGACTAGCGGGGACCACGAGCAGTACTTC.

This chain links TRBV4-2 with TRBJ1-2; TRBD1 aligns across 7 bases. CDR1 LGHNA and CDR2 YNFKEQ come from the germline V gene. The J segment lost 4 bases and the V segment lost 4 bases, leaving 6 bases of the junction unmatched. The CDR3 length is 14 residues. For the CDR3, the DNA is TGTGCCAGCAGCCCCTACAGGGGTAGCTATGGCTACACCTTC. Translating it yields CASSPYRGSYGYTF.